These 21 T cell receptor beta chains share one sample of origin, sequenced in a study of shared clonotypes between healthy human individuals. The protocol was immunoSEQ multiplex PCR, while the TCRdb copy is restricted to in-frame clones and leaves out a portion. The sample shows a few hundred thousand clones, around 80% of them seen only once. The specimen sequenced was PBMCs. These TCRs come from a woman between 40 and 55 years old in good health. Some clones in this sample may be carry-over from other donors' samples.

Only a few counts were recorded for this clone. The CDR3, as DNA: TGTGCCACCAGCAGTCAATTTTCGGGGACAGGAGTCTACGAGCAGTACTTC. This gives the protein CATSSQFSGTGVYEQYF. The J gene is TRBJ2-7, the V gene TRBV15, with 8 bases fitting TRBD1. V was clipped by 3 bases and J by 3 bases; unmatched bases: 13. Per germline, CDR1 LNHNV and CDR2 YYDKDF (reference sequence). This CDR3 is built from 17 residues. Filled out from reference TRBV15 and TRBJ2-7, the complete variable domain reads DAMVIQNPRYQVTQFGKPVTLSCSQTLNHNVMYWYQQKSSQAPKLLFHYYDKDFNNEADTPDNFQSRRPNTSFCFLDIRSPGLGDTAMYLCATSSQFSGTGVYEQYFGPGTRLTVT.

This chain connects TRBV4-3 to TRBJ1-4; possibly TRBD1 for D (6 bases). The CDR3 runs to 15 residues. V lost 4 bases and J lost 4, with 13 bases in between. CDR1 and CDR2 (germline): LGHNA, YSLEER. The CDR3: CASSRRDISNEKLFF. CDR3 DNA sequence: TGCGCCAGCAGCCGAAGGGACATAAGTAATGAAAAACTGTTTTTT.

V is TRBV28 and J is TRBJ1-1; weak D call: TRBD1 (6 bases). Germline loops: CDR1 MDHEN, CDR2 SYDVKM. V gave up 6 bases and J gave up 0 bases, with 14 bases separating them. This CDR3 contains 15 residues. Here the CDR3 reads CASRGGPFMNTEAFF. The CDR3, as DNA: TGTGCCAGCAGGGGGGGGCCATTCATGAACACTGAAGCTTTCTTT.

The chain combines TRBV19 with TRBJ2-2, with D uncertain. With 2 bases removed from V and 1 base from J, the gap between germline ends came to 5 bases. Looked up from germline, CDR1 is LNHDA and CDR2 is SQIVND (reference sequence). CDR3 length: 14 residues. The CDR3 spells CASSISENTGELFF. The CDR3 coding sequence is TGTGCCAGTAGTATATCAGAGAACACCGGGGAGCTGTTTTTT.

The chain combines TRBV6-6 with TRBJ2-2; 10 bases fit TRBD2. CDR3 length: 15 amino acids. The junction had 4 bases not matched to a gene; V was cut back by 2 bases and J by 7 bases. Germline loops: CDR1 MNHNY, CDR2 SVGAGI (reference sequence). DNA for the CDR3: TGTGCCAGCAGTTACATCCTAGCGGGAGACGGGGAGCTGTTTTTT. This sequence encodes CASSYILAGDGELFF.

Details on this clone: Other DNA sequences within the sample encode an identical CDR3. The chain is built from TRBV28 and TRBJ1-2; a possible D gene is TRBD1 (6 bases). Germline V gives CDR1 MDHEN, CDR2 SYDVKM. The CDR3 runs to 14 residues. The V gene lost 7 bases and the J gene lost 0 bases, with 12 bases spanning the gap. CDR3 nucleotide sequence: TGTGCCAGCACCTCAGGGGCGTCTAACTATGGCTACACCTTC. Encoded protein: CASTSGASNYGYTF.

This clone was recorded only once. This chain connects TRBV2 to TRBJ2-7; 13 bases fit TRBD2. The germline V gene encodes CDR1 SNHLY and CDR2 FYNNEI. V gave up 5 bases and J gave up 5 bases; unmatched junction bases: 6. The CDR3 totals 15 residues. The CDR3 sequence: CASSPGTSGVHEQYF. As DNA, the CDR3 is TGTGCCAGCAGTCCCGGGACTAGCGGGGTCCACGAGCAGTACTTC.

The CDR3 nucleotides read TGCGCCAGCAGCCATTCTAGCGGGTTAAACAATGAGCAGTTCTTC. Amino acids: CASSHSSGLNNEQFF. This chain uses TRBV4-1 with TRBJ2-1; the match to TRBD2 covers 8 bases. V lost 3 bases and J lost 5; bases outside the gene matches: 6. Per the germline V gene, CDR1 is MGHRA and CDR2 is YSYEKL. CDR3 length: 15 residues.

The chain employs TRBV11-2 and TRBJ1-2; D ambiguous. The CDR3 has 12 amino acids. Trimming took 5 bases from V and 3 from J, leaving 7 bases between them. Germline V gene data show CDR1 as SGHAT and CDR2 as FQNNGV. CDR3 sequence (DNA): TGTGCCAGCAGCGCAGAGGACTATGGCTACACCTTC. Translating it yields CASSAEDYGYTF. Based on the CDR3 plus reference TRBV11-2 and TRBJ1-2, the full variable domain is EAGVAQSPRYKIIEKRQSVAFWCNPISGHATLYWYQQILGQGPKLLIQFQNNGVVDDSQLPKDRFSAERLKGVDSTLKIQPAKLEDSAVYLCASSAEDYGYTFGSGTRLTVV.

The V call is TRBV27, the J call TRBJ2-2; no firm D call. The germline V gene has CDR1 MNHEY and CDR2 SMNVEV (reference sequence). The CDR3 totals 15 residues. V lost 1 base to trimming and J lost 6 bases, with 12 bases between them. The CDR3 is CASSLLGLSAGELFF. The CDR3 DNA reads as TGTGCCAGCAGTTTATTGGGTCTATCGGCCGGGGAGCTGTTTTTT.

This rearrangement joins TRBV4-1 to TRBJ1-5; perhaps TRBD1 as D (5 bases). Germline V gene lookup returns CDR1 MGHRA and CDR2 YSYEKL. The CDR3 runs 16 residues. The V gene lost 5 bases and the J gene lost 5 bases, with 19 bases spanning the gap. Here the CDR3 DNA reads TGCGCCAGCAGCTCCAATTGGGACCTTGATTATCAGCCCCAGCATTTT. Residues: CASSSNWDLDYQPQHF.

The chain employs TRBV6-1 and TRBJ1-3; D perhaps matches TRBD1 (6 bases). Trimming removed 6 bases from V and 4 bases from J, with 16 bases in between. This CDR3 spans 15 amino acids. The germline gives CDR1 MNHNS, CDR2 SASEGT. This chain's CDR3 is CASSPLGAAGNTIYF. DNA for the CDR3: TGTGCCAGCAGCCCGTTGGGGGCCGCCGGAAACACCATATATTTT.

The rearrangement links TRBV7-9 to TRBJ2-3, with 7 bases matching TRBD2. Losses at the gene ends were 5 bases for V and 0 bases for J; bases not matched to a gene: 8. The CDR3 loop spans 16 amino acids. Germline V gene sequence: CDR1 SEHNR, CDR2 FQNEAQ (reference sequence). As DNA, the CDR3 is TGTGCCAGCAGCCCTTCTAGCGGTTCTAGCACAGATACGCAGTATTTT. Protein: CASSPSSGSSTDTQYF.

CDR3 loop: CASSDGQSSYEQYF. The CDR3 nucleotides read TGTGCCAGCAGTGACGGACAGAGCTCCTACGAGCAGTACTTC. The chain recombines TRBV2 with TRBJ2-7; D perhaps matches TRBD1 (6 bases). Trimming cost V 3 bases and J 0 bases, with 9 bases left between them. This CDR3 contains 14 residues. Germline CDR1 is SNHLY and CDR2 is FYNNEI.

The genes are TRBV29-1 and TRBJ1-5; unclear D gene. The CDR3 totals 14 residues. CDR1 SQVTM and CDR2 ANQGSEA come from the germline V gene. Trimming pared 4 bases from V and 0 bases from J, leaving 10 bases between. The CDR3 is CSVGAVNSNQPQHF. DNA for the CDR3: TGCAGCGTTGGGGCAGTCAATAGCAATCAGCCCCAGCATTTT.

V usage is TRBV2 and J usage is TRBJ2-3; D call uncertain. Germline CDR1 reads SNHLY; CDR2 reads FYNNEI. This CDR3 has 14 amino acids. V gave up 2 bases and J gave up 0 bases, with 6 bases separating them. As DNA, the CDR3 is TGTGCCAGCAGTGAACGGGTTAGCACAGATACGCAGTATTTT. Encoded protein: CASSERVSTDTQYF.

This rearrangement joins TRBV5-1 to TRBJ2-5; the D gene is possibly TRBD1 (7 bases). V was shortened by 2 bases and J by 6 bases, with 17 bases between the two germline ends. The CDR3 contains 15 residues. Germline V CDR1 and CDR2: SGHRS, YFSETQ. Written as DNA, the CDR3 is TGCGCCAGCAGCTTTGGAGGGGGCGTTTATCAGACCCAGTACTTC. This codes for CASSFGGGVYQTQYF. Full variable domain (outside the CDR3, taken from reference TRBV5-1 and TRBJ2-5): KAGVTQTPRYLIKTRGQQVTLSCSPISGHRSVSWYQQTPGQGLQFLFEYFSETQRNKGNFPGRFSGRQFSNSRSEMNVSTLELGDSALYLCASSFGGGVYQTQYFGPGTRLLVL.

This clone was seen just once. The chain is built from TRBV5-1 and TRBJ2-1; D remains ambiguous. Deletions cut 0 bases from V and 6 bases from J, with 13 bases between. The CDR3 sequence is 15 residues long. Germline CDR1 is SGHRS and CDR2 is YFSETQ. The CDR3 DNA reads as TGCGCCAGCAGCTTGGAAGAATGGGTGCGCAATGAGCAGTTCTTC. Translation gives CASSLEEWVRNEQFF.

As concerns this clone: This likely stems from a read error, as it lies one base from a far larger clone. It is likely a read error, because the conserved phenylalanine at the end of the CDR3 is missing. The rearrangement joins TRBV4-1 to TRBJ2-7; no reliable D call. Trimming removed 2 bases from V and 2 bases from J, with 19 bases in between. The CDR3 is made up of 17 amino acids. From germline, CDR1 is MGHRA and CDR2 YSYEKL. This chain's CDR3 is CASSQPLTTYTPYEQYL. The CDR3 DNA reads TGCGCCAGCAGCCAACCCCTAACGACTTACACCCCCTACGAGCAGTACCTC.

Comments on this clone: The sample has other DNA sequences that encode this CDR3 too. The chain recombines TRBV11-2 with TRBJ1-1; tentatively, D is TRBD1 (6 bases). Germline CDR1 reads SGHAT; CDR2 reads FQNNGV. Trimming removed 5 bases at V and 2 bases at J, with 12 bases between. The CDR3 contains 14 residues. The CDR3 reads CASSPGQLNTEAFF. DNA for the CDR3: TGTGCCAGCAGCCCAGGACAGCTAAACACTGAAGCTTTCTTT.

This chain links TRBV27 with TRBJ2-7, with 7 bases lining up with TRBD1. J was trimmed by 2 bases and V by 3 bases; bases with no gene match: 13. Germline V gene sequence: CDR1 MNHEY, CDR2 SMNVEV (reference sequence). CDR3 size: 17 residues. The CDR3: CASSFAYEDRITYEQYF. Here the CDR3 DNA reads TGTGCCAGCAGTTTTGCCTATGAGGACAGGATAACCTACGAGCAGTACTTC.